This T cell receptor beta chain is from a study of T cell responses to AZD1222 COVID-19 vaccine. Study-level points and caveats: Possibly, clonal diversity was underestimated; donors were largely white British and included more females.

Measured with immunoSEQ multiplex PCR; TCRdb has only the in-frame clones, and not every one. The table shows more than 95,000 clones, with less than 95% occurring only once. Regarding this clone: The target antigen is unknown.

The CDR3 has 16 residues. Looked up from germline, CDR1 is MGHRA and CDR2 is YSYEKL. V shed 2 bases and J shed 3 bases, with 16 bases lying between them. The V call is TRBV4-1, the J call TRBJ1-2, with D possibly TRBD1 on 6 matching bases. The sequences come from peripheral blood, collected on day 0 of AZD1222 vaccination. The source is an adult in good health. The CDR3 nucleotides are TGCGCCAGCAGCCAAAAAGGGGGGAGGGACGACTATGGCTACACCTTC. Its translation: CASSQKGGRDDYGYTF.